Included here is one T cell receptor beta chain sequence, with context. Its antigen is not known. Trimming took 2 bases from V and 7 from J; bases not matched to a gene: 2. The CDR3 loop spans 12 amino acids. Germline V gene data show CDR1 as GTSNPN and CDR2 as SVGIG (reference sequence). Division of CD4+ cells produced a CD45RA+ naive subset and a CD45RA-negative memory subset. This entry comes from a study of shared clonotypes between healthy human individuals. The study, taken as a whole, reports: Blood was the sole source, and tissue repertoires probably differ. Incompleteness in sorted-subset sequencing, despite large depth, was shown by rarefaction. Genetic and exposure-history diversity was limited by the few donors.

Profiling relied on immunoSEQ multiplex PCR, and the TCRdb table lists in-frame clones only, not all of them. The sample consists of 2 million to 3 million clones, 90% to 95% of them appearing once. The chain recombines TRBV30 with TRBJ2-7, with 10 bases lining up with TRBD2. The TCR was taken from a man younger than 35 in good health. Some clones in this sample may be carry-over from other donors' samples. Sequenced: naive CD4+ T cells from PBMCs. Described subset: CD45RA+ positively selected. CDR3 sequence (DNA): TGTGCCTGGAGTACTAGCGGGATTGAGCAGTACTTC. This translates into CAWSTSGIEQYF.